One and the same sample provided the 32 T cell receptor beta chains below, sequenced in a study of identical twins. Via MiXCR, TCRdb re-called the 5' RACE reads, giving one row per CDR3 protein. The repertoire holds over 550,000 distinct CDR3 sequences, with under 8.5% as singletons. These data were likewise used in another study, on yellow fever vaccine responses in identical twins.

Sequencing was done on a sample of PBMCs. These TCRs come from a woman aged 18 to 35 in good health.

This clonotype was recorded at least ten times. V gene TRBV5-1 combines with J gene TRBJ1-5, with D uncertain. Germline CDR1 reads SGHRS; CDR2 reads YFSETQ. Trimming shortened V by 4 bases and J by 0 bases, and 5 bases separated the two germline ends. The CDR3 runs to 13 residues. CDR3 protein: CASSKDSNQPQHF. DNA for the CDR3: TGCGCCAGCAGCAAAGATAGCAATCAGCCCCAGCATTTT.

This clonotype was observed a handful of times. The gene calls are TRBV29-1 and TRBJ1-1, with 7 bases identical to TRBD1. Germline V gives CDR1 SQVTM, CDR2 ANQGSEA. The CDR3 sequence is 11 residues long. With V trimmed by 4 bases and J by 11 bases, 7 bases remained unmatched. This CDR3 reads CSVGRGTAAFF. The CDR3 bases are TGCAGCGTTGGTAGGGGGACAGCCGCTTTCTTT.

This clonotype appeared many times. The rearrangement links TRBV28 to TRBJ1-2, with D possibly matching TRBD1 (6 bases). V was shortened by 3 bases and J by 8 bases, with 19 bases between the two germline ends. Germline V gene lookup returns CDR1 MDHEN and CDR2 SYDVKM. CDR3 length equals 15 residues. Here the CDR3 DNA reads TGTGCCAGCAGTTTCGGGGGGGGGCGTAGTTTCGGCTACACCTTC. This encodes CASSFGGGRSFGYTF.

The chain carries TRBV20-1 and TRBJ1-5; 9 bases align to TRBD1. Unmatched junction bases numbered 13, after V lost 2 bases and J lost 2 bases. The CDR3 contains 18 residues. The germline V gene has CDR1 DFQATT and CDR2 SNEGSKA (reference sequence). Here the CDR3 DNA reads TGCAGTGCTAGACTACAGGGGGCTCATTTGGTTGGCAATCAGCCCCAGCATTTT. This gives the protein CSARLQGAHLVGNQPQHF.

The chain uses TRBV6-5 and TRBJ1-1; a possible D gene is TRBD1 (5 bases). V was cut by 0 bases and J by 5 bases, with 16 bases left in between. This CDR3 is built from 16 residues. Looked up from germline, CDR1 is MNHEY and CDR2 is SVGAGI. CDR3 amino acids: CASSYSKIRRGTEAFF. Written as DNA, the CDR3 is TGTGCCAGCAGTTACTCGAAAATCAGAAGGGGAACTGAAGCTTTCTTT.

The sample holds a few counts of this clonotype. The V call is TRBV5-1, the J call TRBJ2-7, with 9 bases lining up with TRBD2. The CDR3 loop spans 16 amino acids. With 0 bases clipped from V and 3 bases from J, the junction kept 7 bases outside the gene matches. Germline CDR1 reads SGHRS; CDR2 reads YFSETQ. In DNA form, the CDR3 reads TGCGCCAGCAGCTTGGGGGGTAAACTAGCGGGCTACGAGCAGTACTTC. Translated, it gives CASSLGGKLAGYEQYF.

This chain joins TRBV2 and TRBJ2-7, with D tentatively TRBD1 or TRBD2 (6 bases each). This CDR3 comprises 14 residues. V shed 6 bases and J shed 0 bases, with 12 bases lying between them. CDR1 and CDR2 (germline): SNHLY, FYNNEI. Here the CDR3 DNA reads TGTGCCAGCAGGGCCGGGGGCAGCTCCTACGAGCAGTACGTC. Residues: CASRAGGSSYEQYV.

This clonotype was found many times. The rearrangement joins TRBV12-3 or TRBV12-4 to TRBJ1-1; no firm D call. The CDR3 has 15 residues. The germline V and J ends were trimmed by 3 bases and 0 bases, with 11 bases remaining between them. CDR3 protein: CASSFGVPMNTEAFF. The DNA of the CDR3 is TGTGCCAGCAGTTTCGGGGTCCCCATGAACACTGAAGCTTTCTTT.

There are many counts of this clonotype. This rearrangement joins TRBV7-9 to TRBJ2-3; 9 bases are shared with TRBD2. Germline CDR1 is SEHNR and CDR2 is FQNEAQ (reference sequence). V dropped 1 base and J dropped 2; count of bases not matched to a gene: 1. The CDR3 runs 15 residues. As DNA, the CDR3 is TGTGCCAGCAGCTTAGGACTAGCGGTCACAGATACGCAGTATTTT. Residues: CASSLGLAVTDTQYF. Filled out from reference TRBV7-9 and TRBJ2-3, the complete variable domain reads DTGVSQNPRHKITKRGQNVTFRCDPISEHNRLYWYRQTLGQGPEFLTYFQNEAQLEKSRLLSDRFSAERPKGSFSTLEIQRTEQGDSAMYLCASSLGLAVTDTQYFGPGTRLTVL.

This rearrangement joins TRBV10-3 to TRBJ1-3; D gene unclear. The CDR3 has 11 residues. V shed 10 bases and J shed 9 bases, with 13 bases lying between them. Looked up from germline, CDR1 is ENHRY and CDR2 is SYGVKD. The CDR3 reads CATSDPGTIYF. CDR3 sequence (DNA): TGTGCCACGTCGGACCCTGGCACCATATATTTT.

Many counts were recorded for this clonotype. The chain is built from TRBV24-1 and TRBJ2-1; D could derive from TRBD1 or TRBD2 (5 bases each). In germline, CDR1 is KGHDR, CDR2 SFDVKD. V lost 9 bases, J lost 8 bases, and 16 bases lay in between. The CDR3 has 13 amino acids. The CDR3 loop is CATADRGNDEQFF. The CDR3 nucleotides are TGTGCCACCGCCGATCGGGGCAACGATGAGCAGTTCTTC.

In its sample, this clonotype was seen many times. The chain links TRBV27 to TRBJ2-7; weak D call: TRBD2 (5 bases). With 2 bases removed from V and 0 bases from J, the gap between germline ends came to 11 bases. The length of the CDR3 is 15 residues. The germline CDR1 and CDR2 sequences are MNHEY and SMNVEV (reference sequence). In DNA, the CDR3 is TGTGCCAGCAGTTTAAATGGCGGGCCCTCCTACGAGCAGTACTTC. Its translation is CASSLNGGPSYEQYF.

The V gene is TRBV28, the J gene TRBJ2-7; 7 bases map to TRBD2. The CDR3 has 15 amino acids. Germline CDR1 and CDR2: MDHEN and SYDVKM. Trimming at V came to 5 bases and at J to 3 bases, leaving 10 bases not matched to a gene. CDR3 loop: CASSRRTRVDYEQYF. Written as DNA, the CDR3 is TGTGCCAGCAGTCGCCGGACTAGGGTAGACTACGAGCAGTACTTC.

This chain uses TRBV6-1 with TRBJ2-1, with TRBD2 matching 10 bases. This CDR3 is 14 amino acids long. Germline CDR1 reads MNHNS; CDR2 reads SASEGT. Trimming took 7 bases from V and 9 from J; bases not matched to a gene: 9. The CDR3 loop reads CASNKREGRSEQFF. The CDR3 DNA reads as TGTGCCAGCAACAAGCGGGAGGGCCGCAGTGAGCAGTTCTTC.

This clonotype was counted between two and nine times. The chain links TRBV12-3 or TRBV12-4 to TRBJ2-7; D is unclear. Between the trimmed V and J ends, which lost 4 bases and 6 bases, there was a span of 13 bases. The CDR3 consists of 13 residues. CDR3 sequence reads: CASSYGYWGEQYF. CDR3 in DNA: TGTGCCAGCAGTTACGGATATTGGGGCGAGCAGTACTTC.

This clonotype was counted at least ten times. This chain joins TRBV12-3 or TRBV12-4 and TRBJ2-1; D remains ambiguous. The germline V and J ends were trimmed by 5 bases and 0 bases, with 11 bases remaining between them. CDR3 length equals 15 residues. The CDR3, as DNA: TGTGCCAGCAGTCCCTTCTCAGGCTCCTACAATGAGCAGTTCTTC. As protein: CASSPFSGSYNEQFF.

This clonotype was seen many times. This chain connects TRBV10-3 to TRBJ2-5, with D hard to call. The V and J ends lost 10 bases and 8 bases respectively, with 20 bases between them. The CDR3 is made up of 13 amino acids. Per the germline V gene, CDR1 is ENHRY and CDR2 is SYGVKD. The CDR3 is CATLSDGDPTQYF. The CDR3 DNA follows: TGTGCCACCTTATCTGACGGTGACCCCACCCAGTACTTC.

This clonotype turned up a few times. The V and J genes are TRBV15 and TRBJ2-2, with D uncertain. There are 16 residues in the CDR3. Trimming shortened V by 0 bases and J by 4 bases, and 12 bases separated the two germline ends. Germline V lookup: CDR1 LNHNV, CDR2 YYDKDF (reference sequence). The DNA for the CDR3 is TGTGCCACCAGCAGAGATCGGCGCGGCACCACCGGGGAGCTGTTTTTT. It is translated as CATSRDRRGTTGELFF.

This clonotype appeared a few times. V is TRBV6-6 and J is TRBJ1-1; D uncertain. Per germline, CDR1 MNHNY and CDR2 SVGAGI (reference sequence). V was pared by 6 bases and J by 1 base, with 9 bases between. The CDR3 sequence is 13 residues long. The CDR3, as DNA: TGTGCCAGCAGCATAGTCCAGAACACTGAAGCTTTCTTT. This gives the protein CASSIVQNTEAFF.

V usage is TRBV9 and J usage is TRBJ1-2; no clear D gene. Germline lookup yields CDR1 SGDLS and CDR2 YYNGEE. The CDR3 covers 13 residues. V was pared by 1 base and J by 10 bases, with 14 bases between. The CDR3 region is CASSVTPAGDYTF. The CDR3 DNA sequence: TGTGCCAGCAGCGTAACCCCGGCTGGGGACTACACCTTC.

This clonotype turned up a few times. V is TRBV5-6 and J is TRBJ1-2; the D gene is possibly TRBD1 (5 bases). The CDR3 has 13 amino acids. Looked up from germline, CDR1 is SGHDT and CDR2 is YYEEEE. The V and J ends lost 2 bases and 5 bases respectively, with 10 bases between them. The CDR3 reads CASSFPGSYGYTF. The CDR3, as DNA: TGTGCCAGCAGCTTCCCAGGGTCTTATGGCTACACCTTC.

Worth noting for this clonotype: A much bigger clone sits one base away, suggesting this may be a read error. J is TRBJ2-1 and V is TRBV29-1, with TRBD2 matching 7 bases. Germline CDR1 is SQVTM and CDR2 is ANQGSEA. V was pared by 6 bases and J by 0 bases, with 11 bases of the junction left unmatched. The CDR3 has 16 residues. The CDR3 DNA sequence: TGCAGCGTCGACGGACCAGCGGGGAGCTCCTACAATGAGCAGTTCTTC. Translation gives CSVDGPAGSSYNEQFF.

There are a few counts of this clonotype. This sequence joins TRBV5-5 and TRBJ1-5; D is ambiguous. The CDR3 consists of 15 residues. V was clipped by 1 base and J by 2 bases, with 10 bases between them. Per the germline V gene, CDR1 is SGHKS and CDR2 is YYEKEE (reference sequence). The CDR3 coding sequence is TGTGCCAGCAGCTTGTCGGTCAACCGCAATCAGCCCCAGCATTTT. Protein sequence: CASSLSVNRNQPQHF.

The rearrangement uses TRBV4-1 and TRBJ2-3; TRBD1 is a possible D gene (6 bases). This CDR3 contains 19 residues. V dropped 0 bases and J dropped 2 bases, with 21 bases sitting between them. Per the germline V gene, CDR1 is MGHRA and CDR2 is YSYEKL. This CDR3 is CASSQEVAGRWGHTDTQYF. The DNA of the CDR3 is TGCGCCAGCAGCCAAGAAGTTGCAGGCCGATGGGGGCACACAGATACGCAGTATTTT.

V and J are TRBV18 and TRBJ2-1, with unresolved D. The germline CDR1 and CDR2 sequences are KGHSH and LQKENI. V was pared by 2 bases and J by 4 bases, with 15 bases between. The CDR3 is made up of 16 amino acids. This chain's CDR3 is CASSPILQLPYNEQFF. The CDR3 bases are TGTGCCAGCTCACCAATACTACAACTACCTTACAATGAGCAGTTCTTC.

This clonotype showed up many times. The chain combines TRBV20-1 with TRBJ2-3; 9 positions agree with TRBD2. This CDR3 is 17 amino acids long. Unmatched junction bases numbered 9, after V lost 0 bases and J lost 2 bases. CDR1 and CDR2 from the germline V gene are DFQATT and SNEGSKA (reference sequence). The CDR3 coding sequence is TGCAGTGCTAGAGATTCCCTAGCGGGGACTCACACAGATACGCAGTATTTT. It encodes CSARDSLAGTHTDTQYF.

This clonotype was detected a few times. The chain employs TRBV29-1 and TRBJ2-7, with 8 bases matching TRBD1. The CDR3 totals 14 residues. Germline V gives CDR1 SQVTM, CDR2 ANQGSEA. After removal of 6 bases from V and 7 bases from J, the junction contained 14 bases not matched to a gene. For the CDR3, the DNA is TGCAGCGTAGGGCATGCGCGACAGGGGAGTGAGCAGTACTTC. It encodes CSVGHARQGSEQYF.

The chain recombines TRBV19 with TRBJ2-5; 11 bases agree with TRBD1. Losses at the gene ends were 6 bases for V and 3 bases for J; bases not matched to a gene: 6. Germline CDR1 LNHDA, CDR2 SQIVND (reference sequence). This CDR3 spans 15 amino acids. The DNA for the CDR3 is TGTGCCAGTAGCCGGACAGGGGGCATCAAAGAGACCCAGTACTTC. It specifies CASSRTGGIKETQYF.

This clonotype was seen ten or more times. The genes are TRBV28 and TRBJ2-7; the D gene could be TRBD1 or TRBD2 (5 bases each). The germline gives CDR1 MDHEN, CDR2 SYDVKM. Trimming stripped 6 bases from V and 0 bases from J, with 15 bases between. This CDR3 has 15 amino acids. The CDR3 DNA follows: TGTGCCAGCAGCCAGGGACGCCCGAGCTCCTACGAGCAGTACGTC. Protein product: CASSQGRPSSYEQYV.

The CDR3 region is CASSSRLAGGPLVGELFF. CDR3 nucleotides: TGTGCCAGCAGTTCCCGACTAGCGGGGGGGCCGTTGGTCGGGGAGCTGTTTTTT. The chain is built from TRBV6-2 or TRBV6-3 and TRBJ2-2; TRBD2 agrees at 14 bases. After removal of 4 bases from V and 7 bases from J, the junction contained 11 bases not matched to a gene. CDR3 length equals 18 residues. The germline V gene has CDR1 MNHEY and CDR2 SVGEGT.

This clonotype has only a few counts. The chain has TRBV29-1 and TRBJ1-1; D is possibly TRBD1 (5 bases). CDR1 is SQVTM and CDR2 is ANQGSEA in the germline V gene. This CDR3 spans 14 amino acids. V gave up 7 bases and J gave up 1 base, with 16 bases separating them. The CDR3, as DNA: TGCAGCGGCCTATCAGGGACGGCGAACACTGAAGCTTTCTTT. This sequence encodes CSGLSGTANTEAFF. The whole variable domain, filled in from reference TRBV29-1 and TRBJ1-1, reads SAVISQKPSRDICQRGTSLTIQCQVDSQVTMMFWYRQQPGQSLTLIATANQGSEATYESGFVIDKFPISRPNLTFSTLTVSNMSPEDSSIYLCSGLSGTANTEAFFGQGTRLTVV.

This clonotype came up many times. J is TRBJ2-2 and V is TRBV12-3 or TRBV12-4, with 7 bases matching TRBD2. The CDR3 has 15 residues. The V and J ends lost 8 bases and 1 base, in that order; junction bases with no gene match: 7. CDR3 DNA: TGTGCCAGCTCACCGGGGGGACTGAACACCGGGGAGCTGTTTTTT. This gives the protein CASSPGGLNTGELFF.